This TCR beta chain came from a study of blood T cells in healthy people across ages. Looking at the study overall: Capture via template switching afforded approximately one barcoded beta molecule per two T cells.

Only a few counts were recorded for this clonotype. Per sample, extraction of total RNA gave at least 6 micrograms in every case. It was with a sample-barcoded 5' primer and a J-beta primer mix that a second PCR of roughly 7 to 12 cycles was run. Each CDR3 protein gets one entry after TCRdb re-called the 5' RACE reads with MiXCR. The repertoire includes around 1,000,000 distinct CDR3 sequences, around two fifths of them detected once, and roughly 13% sits in the top ten. The CDR3 is 15 amino acids. The germline gives CDR1 SEHNR, CDR2 FQNEAQ (reference sequence). Deletions cut 0 bases from V and 4 bases from J, with 12 bases between.

Input material: blood. The clonotype was recovered from a young man in good health. The gene calls are TRBV7-9 and TRBJ1-2; D might be TRBD1 (6 bases). The CDR3 sequence is CASSLAGQGIYGYTF. DNA of the CDR3: TGTGCCAGCAGCTTAGCGGGGCAGGGGATCTATGGCTACACCTTC.